This TCR beta chain was obtained from a study of T-cell reconstitution after alpha-beta-depleted transplantation in children. Overall study findings and caveats: T-cell counts and diversity at one year following transplant were attributed mainly to newly produced T cells.

CDR1 is SGHTA and CDR2 is FQGNSA in the germline V gene. The CDR3 spans 14 residues. V lost 6 bases and J lost 4, with 16 bases in between. There are many counts of this clonotype. Its cognate antigen is unknown. TCRbeta library preparation incorporated unique molecular identifiers. TCRdb fed the PCR reads into MiXCR, producing one record per CDR3 protein. This table has 200,000 to 300,000 distinct CDR3 sequences, around 25% appearing once. The sample here was PBMCs, taken before TCRalphabeta/CD19-depleted stem cell transplant. The rearrangement joins TRBV7-2 to TRBJ2-7, with TRBD1 as a possible D gene (6 bases). The source of this sequence is a girl aged 2 to 9 with Fanconi anemia, due to receive a stem cell transplant. The CDR3 nucleotides are TGTGCCAGCAGGACGCTGGGGGCCGCTTACGAGCAGTACTTC. Protein: CASRTLGAAYEQYF.